The 23 T cell receptor beta chains listed next were all sequenced from one sample in a study of cytomegalovirus exposure and HLA in healthy donors. Repertoires were generated with immunoSEQ multiplex PCR, while TCRdb's copy carries only in-frame clones and drops some. The sample carries about 88,000 clones, approximately 96% recorded once. The sample taken for sequencing was PBMCs. The receptor set was obtained from a man aged 18 to 29 in good health and CMV-seronegative.

The chain is built from TRBV30 and TRBJ2-5; TRBD1 matches 7 bases. The CDR3 runs 13 residues. The junction had 6 bases not matched to a gene; V was cut back by 4 bases and J by 4 bases. The germline CDR1 and CDR2 sequences are GTSNPN and SVGIG (reference sequence). CDR3 residues: CAWKGRGRETQYF. CDR3 sequence (DNA): TGTGCCTGGAAGGGTAGGGGGCGAGAGACCCAGTACTTC.

This sequence joins TRBV30 and TRBJ1-1; D may be TRBD1 (5 bases). The length of the CDR3 is 16 residues. Per germline, CDR1 GTSNPN and CDR2 SVGIG (reference sequence). Trimming removed 0 bases from V and 0 bases from J, with 14 bases in between. The CDR3 is CAWSVGHRSLNTEAFF. The CDR3 DNA reads as TGTGCCTGGAGTGTCGGACATCGATCTTTGAACACTGAAGCTTTCTTT.

This clone was seen a few times. This chain joins TRBV9 and TRBJ2-1; TRBD2 agrees at 8 bases. CDR3 length equals 16 residues. V lost 6 bases and J lost 4; bases outside the gene matches: 12. Germline lookup yields CDR1 SGDLS and CDR2 YYNGEE. The DNA of the CDR3 is TGTGCCAGCACCAAAGCAGCGGGAGCGGGTTACAATGAGCAGTTCTTC. Amino acid sequence: CASTKAAGAGYNEQFF.

The genes are TRBV5-6 and TRBJ1-1, with 7 nucleotides matching TRBD1. The CDR3 covers 16 residues. The V and J ends lost 3 bases and 0 bases, in that order; junction bases with no gene match: 8. In germline, CDR1 is SGHDT, CDR2 YYEEEE. The DNA of the CDR3 is TGTGCCAGCAGCTCTGGCCCGACAGGGCTGAACACTGAAGCTTTCTTT. Translation gives CASSSGPTGLNTEAFF.

The chain is built from TRBV9 and TRBJ2-6; the match to TRBD1 covers 9 bases. CDR3 length: 17 residues. Germline CDR1 reads SGDLS; CDR2 reads YYNGEE. J was trimmed by 2 bases and V by 4 bases; bases with no gene match: 7. The CDR3 DNA reads TGTGCCAGCAGCAGAGGACAGGGGTTTACTGGGGCCAACGTCCTGACTTTC. As protein: CASSRGQGFTGANVLTF. The full variable domain, with the rest looked up from reference TRBV9 and TRBJ2-6, is DSGVTQTPKHLITATGQRVTLRCSPRSGDLSVYWYQQSLDQGLQFLIQYYNGEERAKGNILERFSAQQFPDLHSELNLSSLELGDSALYFCASSRGQGFTGANVLTFGAGSRLTVL.

This clone was recorded only once. This sequence joins TRBV28 and TRBJ2-7; D ambiguous. CDR3 length: 13 amino acids. In germline, CDR1 is MDHEN, CDR2 SYDVKM. Trimming took off 6 bases at V and 0 bases at J, with 9 bases between the two ends. The DNA of the CDR3 is TGTGCCAGCAGACAGCAAGCCTCCTACGAGCAGTACTTC. Residues: CASRQQASYEQYF.

J is TRBJ1-4 and V is TRBV7-9; TRBD1 is a possible D gene (5 bases). This CDR3 contains 14 residues. The V end lost 5 bases, the J end lost 4 bases, and 11 bases lay between the germline ends. Germline V gives CDR1 SEHNR, CDR2 FQNEAQ (reference sequence). CDR3 amino acids: CASSKGLLNEKLFF. The CDR3 DNA follows: TGTGCCAGCAGCAAGGGACTCCTTAATGAAAAACTGTTTTTT.

The genes are TRBV6-1 and TRBJ2-7; the D gene is possibly TRBD2 (5 bases). Germline-derived CDR1 and CDR2 are MNHNS and SASEGT. Trimming removed 6 bases at V and 4 bases at J, with 13 bases between. This CDR3 comprises 13 residues. The CDR3 DNA follows: TGTGCCAGCAGCGAGGGAGTCTGGTACGAGCAGTACTTC. Translated: CASSEGVWYEQYF.

The rearrangement links TRBV28 to TRBJ2-3; tentative D call: TRBD2 (6 bases). The ends were cut back, 5 bases at V and 2 bases at J, with 11 bases in the middle. The CDR3 has 14 residues. Germline V gene lookup returns CDR1 MDHEN and CDR2 SYDVKM. For the CDR3, the DNA is TGTGCCAGCAGTCGAGGGGACTTCACAGATACGCAGTATTTT. It specifies CASSRGDFTDTQYF.

The gene calls are TRBV19 and TRBJ2-1; no clear D gene. Trimming cost V 2 bases and J 4 bases, with 6 bases left between them. The CDR3 runs to 13 residues. The germline V gene encodes CDR1 LNHDA and CDR2 SQIVND (reference sequence). The CDR3 region has the DNA TGTGCCAGTAGTATACAAGAGTACAATGAGCAGTTCTTC. Encoded protein: CASSIQEYNEQFF.

About this clone itself: The junction departs from the called germline gene at one end, perhaps through a read error. The rearrangement links TRBV7-7 to TRBJ2-7; no clear D. Germline CDR1 reads SSHAT; CDR2 reads FNYEAQ (reference sequence). There are 16 residues in the CDR3. CDR3 coding DNA: TGTGCTAGCAGCCTTCAAGGAGAGGTTAAATTCTACGAGCAGTACTTC. It translates to CASSLQGEVKFYEQYF.

The rearrangement joins TRBV27 to TRBJ2-7; tentative D call: TRBD1 (6 bases). With 3 bases removed from V and 2 bases from J, the gap between germline ends came to 11 bases. CDR1 is MNHEY and CDR2 is SMNVEV in the germline V gene (reference sequence). This CDR3 spans 14 amino acids. As DNA, the CDR3 is TGTGCCAGCAGTTTTCGGCCAGGGGCCTACGAGCAGTACGTC. Translating it yields CASSFRPGAYEQYV.

The V call is TRBV18, the J call TRBJ2-7; D is uncertain. The ends were cut back, 4 bases at V and 2 bases at J, with 18 bases in the middle. The CDR3 has 16 residues. CDR1 is KGHSH, CDR2 LQKENI, per germline. Written as DNA, the CDR3 is TGTGCCAGCTCACGGGCATCCTCCGGCACACCCTACGAGCAGTACTTC. Encoded protein: CASSRASSGTPYEQYF. The complete variable domain, with remaining parts taken from reference TRBV18 and TRBJ2-7, reads NAGVMQNPRHLVRRRGQEARLRCSPMKGHSHVYWYRQLPEEGLKFMVYLQKENIIDESGMPKERFSAEFPKEGPSILRIQQVVRGDSAAYFCASSRASSGTPYEQYFGPGTRLTVT.

V usage is TRBV11-1 and J usage is TRBJ1-1, with D uncertain. The V and J ends lost 2 bases and 2 bases respectively, with 6 bases between them. The CDR3 runs 13 residues. Germline CDR1 reads SGHAT; CDR2 reads FQDESV (reference sequence). The CDR3 nucleotides read TGTGCCAGCAGCTTAAATTTAAACACTGAAGCTTTCTTT. Encoded protein: CASSLNLNTEAFF.

The CDR3 nucleotides are TGTGCCAGCAGCGGGGAGACTAGCGGGAGTTCCTACGAGCAGTACTTC. Its translation is CASSGETSGSSYEQYF. The chain carries TRBV5-4 and TRBJ2-7; TRBD2 matches at 12 bases. CDR3 length equals 16 residues. Germline V gives CDR1 SGHNT, CDR2 YYREEE (reference sequence). V shed 4 bases, J shed 1 base, and the junction held 6 bases outside the gene matches.

Written as DNA, the CDR3 is TGTGCCAGCAGCTTGGCGACCGGGACAGGGGCCTACGAGCAGTACGTC. Encoded protein: CASSLATGTGAYEQYV. The chain uses TRBV5-5 and TRBJ2-7; TRBD1 matches 10 bases. CDR3 length: 16 amino acids. Germline trimming cut 0 bases from V and 2 bases from J; bases unmatched to any gene: 5. Germline V gives CDR1 SGHKS, CDR2 YYEKEE (reference sequence).

The chain joins TRBV10-3 to TRBJ2-3; no clear D gene. CDR3 length equals 13 residues. The germline V and J ends were trimmed by 3 bases and 0 bases, with 4 bases remaining between them. Germline V lookup: CDR1 ENHRY, CDR2 SYGVKD. CDR3 protein: CAISEESTDTQYF. The CDR3 coding sequence is TGTGCCATCAGTGAAGAGAGCACAGATACGCAGTATTTT.

The chain joins TRBV6-5 to TRBJ1-3; tentatively, D is TRBD1 (6 bases). Trimming cost V 6 bases and J 0 bases, with 12 bases left between them. CDR1 is MNHEY, CDR2 SVGAGI, per germline. The CDR3 has 15 amino acids. The CDR3 is CASSPDRTSGNTIYF. Here the CDR3 DNA reads TGTGCCAGCAGCCCCGACAGGACCTCTGGAAACACCATATATTTT.

The J gene is TRBJ1-5, the V gene TRBV6-6; weak D call: TRBD1 (5 bases). V was shortened by 2 bases and J by 0 bases, with 11 bases between the two germline ends. The CDR3 runs 16 residues. Germline CDR1 and CDR2: MNHNY and SVGAGI (reference sequence). The CDR3 DNA reads as TGTGCCAGCAGTTACGAGACAGTCTATAGCAATCAGCCCCAGCATTTT. Translation gives CASSYETVYSNQPQHF.

The rearrangement links TRBV29-1 to TRBJ1-1, with D possibly matching TRBD1 (5 bases). The CDR3 is 15 residues long. The V gene's germline CDR1 is SQVTM and CDR2 ANQGSEA. The V end lost 1 base, the J end lost 0 bases, and 12 bases lay between the germline ends. The CDR3 is CSVEVPGLVNTEAFF. In DNA form, the CDR3 reads TGCAGCGTTGAAGTTCCGGGACTAGTGAACACTGAAGCTTTCTTT.

This clone has just one count. V is TRBV13 and J is TRBJ1-3; the D gene is possibly TRBD1 (6 bases). CDR1 is PRHDT, CDR2 FYEKMQ, per germline (reference sequence). Trimming shortened V by 5 bases and J by 2 bases, and 13 bases separated the two germline ends. The CDR3 runs to 15 residues. CDR3 bases: TGTGCCAGCAGCCCAAGACAGGCTGCTGGAAACACCATATATTTT. It is translated as CASSPRQAAGNTIYF.

The chain recombines TRBV6-5 with TRBJ1-4; tentatively, D is TRBD1 (5 bases). This CDR3 has 14 residues. Trimming removed 6 bases from V and 7 bases from J, with 15 bases in between. CDR1 is MNHEY, CDR2 SVGAGI, per germline. The CDR3 DNA reads TGTGCCAGCAGGCAGGGTAACTCAGGTGAAAAACTGTTTTTT. Its translation is CASRQGNSGEKLFF.

This chain connects TRBV16 to TRBJ2-7, with 8 bases fitting TRBD2. Germline trimming cut 0 bases from V and 1 base from J; bases unmatched to any gene: 2. CDR1 is KGHSY and CDR2 is FQNENV in the germline V gene. The CDR3 has 15 residues. In DNA form, the CDR3 reads TGTGCCAGCAGCCAATCCACTAGCGGTTCCTACGAGCAGTACGTC. It is translated as CASSQSTSGSYEQYV.